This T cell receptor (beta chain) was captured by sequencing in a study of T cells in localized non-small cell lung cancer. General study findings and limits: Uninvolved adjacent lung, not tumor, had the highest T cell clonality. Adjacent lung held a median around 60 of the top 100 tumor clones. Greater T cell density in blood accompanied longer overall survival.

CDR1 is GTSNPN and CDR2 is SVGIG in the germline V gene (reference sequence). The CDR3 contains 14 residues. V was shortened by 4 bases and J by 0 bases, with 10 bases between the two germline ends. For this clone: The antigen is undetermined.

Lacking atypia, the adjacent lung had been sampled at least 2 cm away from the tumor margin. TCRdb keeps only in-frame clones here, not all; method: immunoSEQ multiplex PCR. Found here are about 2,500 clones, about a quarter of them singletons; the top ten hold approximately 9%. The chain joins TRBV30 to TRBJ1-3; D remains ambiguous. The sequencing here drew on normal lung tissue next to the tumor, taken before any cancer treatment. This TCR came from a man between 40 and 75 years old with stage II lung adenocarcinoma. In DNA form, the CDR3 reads TGTGCCTGGATCTCCCAGCCCTCTGGAAACACCATATATTTT. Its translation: CAWISQPSGNTIYF.